This T cell receptor (beta chain) was documented in a study of OX40 agonist ivuxolimab in advanced cancers. Overall study: Allowance was made for prior anti-PD-1, anti-PD-L1 or anti-CTLA-4 therapy, and approximately 40% had some. Study-wide findings and caveats: With doses of 0.1-3.0 mg/kg, partial responders showed among the lowest clonal expansion.

With respect to this clone: The target antigen is unknown.

Systemic immunosuppression or a history of autoimmune disease excluded patients. The CDR3 consists of 18 residues. J lost 1 base, V lost 4 bases, and 7 bases had no gene match. Germline V lookup: CDR1 MDHEN, CDR2 SYDVKM. Here immunoSEQ multiplex PCR was the method, and the copy in TCRdb shows in-frame clones only, minus some. The sample consists of tens of thousands of clones, approximately 81% of them appearing once. The specimen comprised CD4+ or CD8+ T cells sorted from blood, sampled in a trial of the OX40 agonist ivuxolimab. The source is an adult with an advanced solid tumor such as melanoma, head and neck, liver or kidney cancer. This chain links TRBV28 with TRBJ2-3, with TRBD2 identical over 14 bases. CDR3 protein: CASSSGLAGAMGTDTQYF. The CDR3 DNA reads as TGTGCCAGCAGTTCGGGACTAGCGGGGGCGATGGGCACAGATACGCAGTATTTT.